Listed here are 30 T cell receptor beta chains from one sample, sequenced in a study of CD8+ T cells in alopecia areata (dated by TCRdb to the late 2010s). Cells from pooled mouse cutaneous lymph nodes were stained for CD4, CD8alpha, NKG2D, NKG2ACE and other markers and then sorted on a BD Influx. The library was built by means of the immunoSEQ multiplex PCR assay. RNA was extracted from all samples and reverse transcribed into cDNA, which served as template for TCR sequencing. TCRdb re-hosts the immuneACCESS table, in-frame sequences only. Its copies lack some clones; in the studies checked, an unresolved V gene accounts for under half of them, and the cause for the rest is not known. In this sample, around 300,000 clones appear, none counted once only. The ten largest clones represent more than 0.95% of the sample. The sequencing input was CD4+ T cells sorted from a lymph node. The receptors here all came from a C3H/HeJ mouse with alopecia areata. With respect to MHC, this strain carries the haplotype H2-k.

This clone was counted only a few times. Any gene name here is a mouse gene name. Sequencing ends 4 residues short of the CDR3 end; the germline J gene provides the rest. The sample has other DNA sequences that encode this CDR3 too. This sequence joins TRBV1 and TRBJ1-1, with TRBD1 matching 8 bases. CDR3 length: 14 amino acids. The V gene's germline CDR1 is NSQYPW and CDR2 LRSPGD (reference sequence). The V and J ends lost 3 bases and 4 bases, in that order; junction bases with no gene match: 4. CDR3 amino acids: CTCSADREGTEVFF. Incomplete CDR3 DNA: TGCACCTGCAGTGCGGACAGGGAGGGCACA.

A few counts support this clone. Genes and germline are mouse. The read halts 4 residues ahead of the CDR3 end, with the missing end drawn from the germline J gene. The chain combines TRBV19 with TRBJ2-3; 10 bases map to TRBD2. Germline V gene data show CDR1 as FNHDT and CDR2 as SITEND (reference sequence). V lost 7 bases to trimming and J lost 0 bases; unmatched junction nucleotides: 5. This CDR3 is built from 15 residues. The CDR3: CASERLGGSAETLYF. The CDR3 DNA, read in part, is TGTGCCAGCGAAAGACTGGGGGGCAGTGCAGAA.

This clone has just a few counts. The gene names here belong to mouse. The sequenced fragment ends 4 residues before the CDR3 boundary, so the rest is inferred from the germline J gene. The chain uses TRBV24 and TRBJ2-5; perhaps TRBD2 as D (6 bases). The CDR3 spans 13 residues. V lost 3 bases, J lost 3 bases, and 7 bases lay in between. Per the germline V gene, CDR1 is KGHTA and CDR2 is FRNEEI. Partial CDR3 DNA: TGTGCCAGCAGTCTCGACTGGCAAGAC. Its translation is CASSLDWQD. The complete CDR3 protein is CASSLDWQDTQYF.

Turning to this clone: Genes and germline are mouse. From the germline J gene comes the end of the CDR3, since the read stops 4 residues before it. Other DNA sequences from this sample encode an identical CDR3 as well. The genes are TRBV13-3 and TRBJ2-3, with 13 bases fitting TRBD2. The CDR3 sequence is 15 residues long. V gave up 6 bases and J gave up 1 base; unmatched junction bases: 2. The V gene's germline CDR1 is NNHDY and CDR2 SYVADS. CDR3 DNA (partial): TGTGCCAGCAAGGACTGGGGGGGCGGTGCAGAA. Translating it yields CASKDWGGGAE. The full CDR3 sequence reads CASKDWGGGAETLYF.

This clone was picked up a small number of times. Each gene name is a mouse one. The observed sequence ends 4 residues before the CDR3 terminus, with the missing tail filled in from the germline J gene. This chain connects TRBV13-1 to TRBJ2-3; the match to TRBD2 covers 9 bases. The CDR3 loop spans 15 amino acids. V lost 5 bases to trimming and J lost 0 bases; unmatched junction nucleotides: 4. CDR1 is NSHNY and CDR2 is SYGAGN in the germline V gene. This CDR3 is CASRPGGVSAETLYF. Incomplete CDR3 DNA: TGTGCCAGCAGGCCTGGGGGGGTTAGTGCAGAA.

In the case of this clone: Gene names and germline refer to mouse. The observed sequence ends 4 residues before the CDR3 terminus, with the missing tail filled in from the germline J gene. The chain is built from TRBV13-1 and TRBJ2-5; D perhaps matches TRBD1 (5 bases). CDR3 length: 14 residues. The V gene's germline CDR1 is NSHNY and CDR2 SYGAGN. The CDR3 loop is CASSEQGARDTQYF. CDR3 DNA (partial): TGTGCCAGCAGTGAGCAGGGCGCACGGGAC.

This clone was observed a few times. Gene names follow the mouse nomenclature. In the same sample, other DNA sequences code for this CDR3. The CDR3 reads CASRRQGANTGQLYF. CDR3 bases read: TGTGCCAGCAGACGACAGGGCGCAAACACCGGG. The gene calls are TRBV13-3 and TRBJ2-2, with 7 bases matching TRBD1. Read coverage stops 4 residues before the CDR3 terminus; the germline J gene supplies the remainder. The CDR3 runs 15 residues. Germline CDR1 reads NNHDY; CDR2 reads SYVADS. V lost 5 bases and J lost 0; bases outside the gene matches: 4.

This clone appeared a few times. Gene names are mouse gene names. The missing CDR3 end, 4 residues past where the read stops, is filled in from the germline J gene. V and J are TRBV13-2 and TRBJ1-2; 8 bases align to TRBD1. From germline, CDR1 is NNHNN and CDR2 SYGAGS (reference sequence). This CDR3 is built from 15 residues. The V segment lost 0 bases and the J segment 4 bases; nucleotides outside the gene matches: 5. The DNA read from the CDR3 is TGTGCCAGCGGTGATGTGCAGGGGGCAAGCTCC. Translated: CASGDVQGASS. The entire CDR3 sequence reads CASGDVQGASSDYTF.

Concerning this clone itself: The gene names here belong to mouse. From the germline J gene comes the end of the CDR3, since the read stops 4 residues before it. The V and J genes are TRBV13-3 and TRBJ2-3; D may be TRBD2 (6 bases). The germline V gene has CDR1 NNHDY and CDR2 SYVADS. The CDR3 contains 15 residues. The germline V and J ends were trimmed by 2 bases and 0 bases, with 10 bases remaining between them. The CDR3 sequence: CASSEAGASAETLYF. The DNA read from the CDR3 is TGTGCCAGCAGTGAAGCTGGGGCTAGTGCAGAA.

Details on this clone: These gene names are mouse names. The read terminates 3 residues before the CDR3 end, so the remaining end is supplied by the germline J gene. This sequence joins TRBV19 and TRBJ1-6, with D perhaps matching TRBD1 (5 bases). TRBJ1-6 is marked as an open reading frame, function uncertain. Trimming left V 2 bases short and J 7 bases short, with 13 bases between. Germline values: CDR1 FNHDT, CDR2 SITEND (reference sequence). CDR3 length: 15 amino acids. The DNA read from the CDR3 is TGTGCCAGCAGTATGAAGGGGAAGAGGAATTCGCCC. This encodes CASSMKGKRNSP. Given in full, the CDR3 is CASSMKGKRNSPLYF.

The table lists this clone with a few counts. Gene names and germline refer to mouse. The CDR3 goes on 4 residues after the read ends, and that part is filled in from the germline J gene. V is TRBV5 and J is TRBJ1-2; tentative D call: TRBD1 (5 bases). The germline V gene has CDR1 LGHNA and CDR2 YNLKQL (reference sequence). Trimming removed 0 bases from V and 2 bases from J, with 7 bases in between. This CDR3 region has 14 residues. The CDR3 DNA, read in part, is TGTGCCAGCAGCCAAGAGTGGGGGAACTCC. Protein: CASSQEWGNS. The whole CDR3 is CASSQEWGNSDYTF.

Points on this clone: Germline and genes here are mouse. The read comes to an end 4 residues before the CDR3 does, leaving the germline J gene to fill in the end. Other DNA sequences in this specimen translate into the identical CDR3. The rearrangement joins TRBV19 to TRBJ2-3; TRBD1 is a possible D gene (6 bases). This CDR3 spans 16 amino acids. V lost 0 bases and J lost 0, with 11 bases in between. Germline-derived CDR1 and CDR2 are FNHDT and SITEND (reference sequence). The CDR3 bases that were read are TGTGCCAGCAGTATAGCAGGGACAACTAGTGCAGAA. Translated: CASSIAGTTSAE. The whole CDR3 is CASSIAGTTSAETLYF.

A word on this clone: Gene names denote mouse genes. Read sequence stops 4 residues before the CDR3 end, and the germline J gene provides the missing end. The rearrangement links TRBV19 to TRBJ2-1; 11 bases are shared with TRBD1. The CDR3 consists of 15 residues. Germline V gene lookup returns CDR1 FNHDT and CDR2 SITEND (reference sequence). V trimming: 4 bases; J trimming: 6 bases; junction bases outside the gene matches: 6. The sequenced CDR3 bases are TGTGCCAGCAGTCTTTGGGACAGGGGGTTTGCT. It is translated as CASSLWDRGFA. The whole CDR3 is CASSLWDRGFAEQFF.

Details on this clone: The genes are named according to mouse. The DNA ends 4 residues before the CDR3 does, and the rest of the CDR3 is filled in from the germline J gene. Other DNA sequences in the sample encode the same CDR3. The chain recombines TRBV5 with TRBJ2-2; weak D call: TRBD2 (7 bases). V lost 0 bases and J lost 2, with 10 bases in between. Germline loops: CDR1 LGHNA, CDR2 YNLKQL (reference sequence). The CDR3 has 16 residues. The CDR3 loop reads CASSQDWGRNTGQLYF. The part of the CDR3 DNA that was read is TGTGCCAGCAGCCAAGACTGGGGGCGGAACACCGGG.

A note on this clone: Gene names denote mouse genes. The read falls 4 residues short of the CDR3 end, and the missing part is taken from the germline J gene. The J gene is TRBJ2-3, the V gene TRBV5, with TRBD2 identical over 8 bases. The CDR3 is 16 amino acids. J was trimmed by 0 bases and V by 2 bases; bases with no gene match: 4. Germline assignment: CDR1 LGHNA and CDR2 YNLKQL (reference sequence). The CDR3 sequence is CASSQRLGTSAETLYF. The CDR3 bases that were read are TGTGCCAGCAGCCAAAGACTGGGGACTAGTGCAGAA.

Notes on this clone: Each gene name is a mouse one. From the germline J gene comes the end of the CDR3, since the read stops 4 residues before it. The chain couples TRBV13-3 to TRBJ2-1; 7 positions agree with TRBD2. From germline, CDR1 is NNHDY and CDR2 SYVADS. This CDR3 contains 12 residues. CDR3 sequence: CASRTGVAEQFF. The sequenced CDR3 bases are TGTGCCAGCAGAACTGGGGTAGCT.

Concerning this clone: The genes and germline here are from mouse. The read ends 4 residues early relative to the CDR3; the germline J gene fills the gap. The sample holds other DNA sequences that translate to the same CDR3. This rearrangement joins TRBV5 to TRBJ2-7; 8 nucleotides agree with TRBD2. The CDR3 covers 13 residues. Looked up from germline, CDR1 is LGHNA and CDR2 is YNLKQL (reference sequence). CDR3 region: CASSQAGGYEQYF. The sequenced part of the CDR3 DNA is TGTGCCAGCAGCCAAGCTGGGGGGTAT.

In this sample, this clone turned up a few times. The germline and genes are mouse ones. The read halts 4 residues ahead of the CDR3 end, with the missing end drawn from the germline J gene. This chain connects TRBV1 to TRBJ1-2, with 12 bases matching TRBD1. Germline V gene data show CDR1 as NSQYPW and CDR2 as LRSPGD (reference sequence). J was trimmed by 4 bases and V by 4 bases; bases with no gene match: 7. This CDR3 region has 16 residues. CDR3 DNA (partial): TGCACCTGCAGTGGGGGACAGGGGGCTAGGTCCTCC. It translates to CTCSGGQGARSS. The entire CDR3 sequence reads CTCSGGQGARSSDYTF.

At least ten counts were recorded for this clone. Genes and germline are mouse. The read halts 4 residues ahead of the CDR3 end, with the missing end drawn from the germline J gene. Other nucleotide sequences in the sample specify the same CDR3. V is TRBV1 and J is TRBJ2-2, with D maybe TRBD1 (5 bases). V lost 0 bases to trimming and J lost 2 bases, with 7 bases between them. This CDR3 has 15 amino acids. Germline V gives CDR1 NSQYPW, CDR2 LRSPGD (reference sequence). The CDR3 protein is CTCSADPGNTGQLYF. The DNA read from the CDR3 is TGCACCTGCAGTGCAGATCCAGGGAACACCGGG.

Worth noting for this clone: These gene names are mouse names. The read stops 4 residues short of the end of the CDR3; the missing end is completed from the germline J gene. The rearrangement joins TRBV12-1 to TRBJ2-7; 11 bases are a match to TRBD2. Germline V gene sequence: CDR1 SGHSN, CDR2 HYEKVE. CDR3 size: 15 residues. J gave up 2 bases and V 2 bases, and 4 bases lay outside the gene matches. CDR3 region: CASSPTGGAPYEQYF. The covered CDR3 bases are TGTGCCAGCTCTCCAACTGGGGGGGCGCCCTAT.

This clone has a handful of counts. Gene names refer to mouse genes. The read halts 4 residues ahead of the CDR3 end, with the missing end drawn from the germline J gene. The chain recombines TRBV1 with TRBJ2-1; maybe TRBD1 (5 bases). The CDR3 totals 16 residues. Trimming took off 0 bases at V and 2 bases at J, with 11 bases between the two ends. CDR1 is NSQYPW, CDR2 LRSPGD, per germline (reference sequence). The CDR3 is CTCSADERGDYAEQFF. The part of the CDR3 DNA that was read is TGCACCTGCAGTGCAGATGAGAGGGGTGACTATGCT.

This clone turned up a few times. Gene names denote mouse genes. The read comes to an end 4 residues before the CDR3 does, leaving the germline J gene to fill in the end. Other DNA sequences in the sample encode the same CDR3. The rearrangement uses TRBV13-1 and TRBJ1-2; 7 bases are shared with TRBD1. Trimming removed 2 bases from V and 3 bases from J; junction bases left unmatched: 1. This CDR3 has 13 amino acids. The germline CDR1 and CDR2 sequences are NSHNY and SYGAGN. The CDR3 reads CASSEGQHSDYTF. The CDR3 DNA, read in part, is TGTGCCAGCAGTGAGGGACAGCACTCC.

As regards this clone: Gene names denote mouse genes. The read halts 4 residues ahead of the CDR3 end, with the missing end drawn from the germline J gene. The chain recombines TRBV13-2 with TRBJ2-1; TRBD2 aligns across 11 bases. Germline loops: CDR1 NNHNN, CDR2 SYGAGS (reference sequence). CDR3 length: 17 amino acids. Germline trimming cut 3 bases from V and 0 bases from J; bases unmatched to any gene: 5. The part of the CDR3 DNA that was read is TGTGCCAGCGGTGTCGACTGGGGGGGGGATAACTATGCT. Translating it yields CASGVDWGGDNYA. The full CDR3 protein reads CASGVDWGGDNYAEQFF.

As concerns this clone: Gene names follow the mouse nomenclature. CDR3 DNA (partial): TGTGCCAGCAGTACTATTTCCCGGGACTGGGGGGACTATGCT. It specifies CASSTISRDWGDYA. From start to end, the CDR3 is CASSTISRDWGDYAEQFF. V gene TRBV19 combines with J gene TRBJ2-1, with 12 bases matching TRBD2. The CDR3 extends 4 residues past the end of the read, so its final part is completed from the germline J gene. V trimming: 3 bases; J trimming: 2 bases; junction bases outside the gene matches: 9. The CDR3 totals 18 residues. CDR1 and CDR2 (germline): FNHDT, SITEND (reference sequence). Drawing the rest from reference TRBV19 and TRBJ2-1, the complete variable domain is GGIITQTPKFLIGQEGQKLTLKCQQNFNHDTMYWYRQDSGKGLRLIYYSITENDLQKGDLSEGYDASREKKSSFSLTVTSAQKNEMAVFLCASSTISRDWGDYAEQFFGPGTRLTVL.

As to this clone: Gene names are mouse gene names. Read data end 4 residues before the CDR3 end; the end is taken from the germline J gene. J is TRBJ2-2 and V is TRBV5, with a possible D match to TRBD1 (6 bases). Trimming pared 3 bases from V and 1 base from J, leaving 12 bases between. Germline V gene lookup returns CDR1 LGHNA and CDR2 YNLKQL (reference sequence). This CDR3 contains 16 residues. CDR3 amino acids: CASSHGQKENTGQLYF. The DNA read from the CDR3 is TGTGCCAGCAGCCACGGACAGAAAGAAAACACCGGG.

This clone was picked up a small number of times. These gene names are mouse names. The missing CDR3 end, 4 residues past where the read stops, is filled in from the germline J gene. The rearrangement links TRBV19 to TRBJ1-1; 12 bases are a match to TRBD1. The CDR3 length is 16 residues. Germline CDR1 reads FNHDT; CDR2 reads SITEND (reference sequence). V lost 6 bases to trimming and J lost 1 base; unmatched junction nucleotides: 7. Partial CDR3 DNA: TGTGCCAGCACCTCTCCGGGACAGGGGGCGAACACA. The encoded protein is CASTSPGQGANT. The whole CDR3 sequence is CASTSPGQGANTEVFF.

There are a few counts of this clone. Genes here carry mouse names. The DNA ends 4 residues before the CDR3 does, and the rest of the CDR3 is filled in from the germline J gene. In the same sample, other DNA sequences code for this CDR3. The chain joins TRBV1 to TRBJ1-1; 7 nucleotides align to TRBD1. Germline V lookup: CDR1 NSQYPW, CDR2 LRSPGD (reference sequence). V lost 0 bases, J lost 0 bases, and 1 base stayed unmatched. CDR3 length: 15 amino acids. The CDR3 region is CTCSAETGANTEVFF. CDR3 DNA (partial): TGCACCTGCAGTGCAGAAACAGGGGCAAACACA.

This clone was recorded a few times. Germline and genes: mouse. The sequenced fragment ends 4 residues before the CDR3 boundary, so the rest is inferred from the germline J gene. The chain couples TRBV1 to TRBJ2-3, with 8 bases matching TRBD2. Losses at the gene ends were 6 bases for V and 0 bases for J; bases not matched to a gene: 8. Germline-derived CDR1 and CDR2 are NSQYPW and LRSPGD (reference sequence). The CDR3 totals 16 residues. CDR3 region: CTCRAWGGSSAETLYF. CDR3 bases read: TGCACCTGCAGAGCATGGGGGGGATCTAGTGCAGAA. The whole variable domain, remainder taken from reference TRBV1 and TRBJ2-3, is VTLLEQNPRWRLVPRGQAVNLRCILKNSQYPWMSWYQQDLQKQLQWLFTLRSPGDKEVKSLPGADYLATRVTDTELRLQVANMSQGRTLYCTCRAWGGSSAETLYFGSGTRLTVL.

This clone was detected a few times. Gene names and germline match the mouse. The sequenced fragment ends 4 residues before the CDR3 boundary, so the rest is inferred from the germline J gene. The chain has TRBV19 and TRBJ2-1, with D possibly TRBD1 on 6 matching bases. The CDR3 consists of 13 residues. V lost 2 bases and J lost 5, with 8 bases in between. Germline CDR1 FNHDT, CDR2 SITEND (reference sequence). Partial CDR3 DNA: TGTGCCAGCAGTATGCAGGGGCATGCT. It encodes CASSMQGHA. The whole CDR3 reads CASSMQGHAEQFF.

Concerning this clone: The gene names given are mouse names. The CDR3 end is not reached by the read, which stops 4 residues before it; the germline J gene fills it in. The gene calls are TRBV13-1 and TRBJ2-5; 8 bases are shared with TRBD2. From germline, CDR1 is NSHNY and CDR2 SYGAGN. The CDR3 is made up of 15 amino acids. J lost 3 bases, V lost 3 bases, and 6 bases had no gene match. CDR3 residues: CASSAGLGRQDTQYF. Incomplete CDR3 DNA: TGTGCCAGCAGTGCCGGACTGGGAAGGCAAGAC.